Below, 8 T cell receptor beta chains from the same sample are listed, as sequenced in a study of T cell clonotyping in hematopoietic cell transplantation. The assay was immunoSEQ multiplex PCR, and TCRdb's table has in-frame clones only and misses some. The data hold approximately 10,000 clones, with more than 85% observed a single time. Sequenced sample: peripheral blood mononuclear cells. The source is a woman in her forties or fifties in good health. Some clones in this sample may be carry-over from other donors' samples.

The V gene is TRBV6-6, the J gene TRBJ2-7; D is uncertain. The germline V gene has CDR1 MNHNY and CDR2 SVGAGI (reference sequence). V was trimmed by 6 bases and J by 3 bases, leaving 15 bases between them. The CDR3 sequence is 14 residues long. CDR3 protein: CASRDQLSRYEQYF. Written as DNA, the CDR3 is TGTGCCAGCAGAGACCAATTGTCCCGCTACGAGCAGTACTTC.

The rearrangement links TRBV28 to TRBJ1-2, with 10 bases that match TRBD1. The CDR3 sequence is 14 residues long. V was clipped by 9 bases and J by 3 bases; unmatched bases: 7. CDR1 MDHEN and CDR2 SYDVKM come from the germline V gene. CDR3 residues: CASCGTGEYYGYTF. The CDR3, as DNA: TGTGCCAGTTGCGGGACAGGGGAATACTATGGCTACACCTTC.

The CDR3 DNA is TGTGCCTGTCTCCCCGGGGGGCTAGGGAAAAAACTGTTTTTT. Translated: CACLPGGLGKKLFF. The genes are TRBV30 and TRBJ1-4, with D maybe TRBD1 (6 bases). Germline loops: CDR1 GTSNPN, CDR2 SVGIG (reference sequence). V lost 6 bases and J 9 bases, leaving 20 bases between the germline ends. There are 14 residues in the CDR3.

The chain combines TRBV30 with TRBJ2-3; perhaps D is TRBD1 or TRBD2 (6 bases each). Germline values: CDR1 GTSNPN, CDR2 SVGIG (reference sequence). Trimming took 0 bases from V and 4 from J, leaving 11 bases between them. The CDR3 has 14 amino acids. CDR3 amino acids: CAWSVFGGPDTQYF. The CDR3 nucleotides read TGTGCCTGGAGTGTATTCGGGGGCCCAGATACGCAGTATTTT.

The chain has TRBV4-2 and TRBJ1-2; D remains unclear. Trimming removed 0 bases at V and 4 bases at J, with 15 bases between. The CDR3 is 16 residues long. Germline CDR1 reads LGHNA; CDR2 reads YNFKEQ. The CDR3 coding sequence is TGTGCCAGCAGCCAAGATAAAAAGACCCAAGGCTATGGCTACACCTTC. This codes for CASSQDKKTQGYGYTF.

The chain has TRBV7-8 and TRBJ2-5, with TRBD2 identical over 13 bases. The CDR3 totals 16 residues. Germline values: CDR1 SGHVS, CDR2 FQNEAQ. The ends lost 5 bases at V and 5 bases at J; junction bases unmatched: 8. The CDR3 region has the DNA TGTGCCAGCAGCGAAACTAGCGGGGGGGCCTTGGAGACCCAGTACTTC. This encodes CASSETSGGALETQYF.

V gene TRBV18 combines with J gene TRBJ2-5, with 13 positions matching TRBD2. Germline V CDR1 and CDR2: KGHSH, LQKENI. The CDR3 is made up of 17 amino acids. V lost 1 base, J lost 7 bases, and 9 bases stayed unmatched. As DNA, the CDR3 is TGTGCCAGCTCACCACGTAAGACTAGCGGGGGGTCGATGACCCAGTACTTC. This gives the protein CASSPRKTSGGSMTQYF.

The rearrangement links TRBV6-5 to TRBJ2-1; 7 bases map to TRBD1. The CDR3 sequence is 12 residues long. V gave up 5 bases and J gave up 8 bases; unmatched junction bases: 3. Germline lookup yields CDR1 MNHEY and CDR2 SVGAGI. The DNA for the CDR3 is TGTGCCAGCAGTAACACAGGGGATGAGCAGTTCTTC. It translates to CASSNTGDEQFF.